This TCR beta chain originates from a study of cytomegalovirus exposure and HLA in healthy donors. General study points: In a later analysis, compared with equally common non-associated chains, HLA-associated beta chains were more expanded. An observed cluster of highly shared sequence variants was recorded as a likely sequencing artifact.

The germline V gene has CDR1 SEHNR and CDR2 FQNEAQ (reference sequence). The CDR3 consists of 14 residues. V was pared by 5 bases and J by 6 bases, with 14 bases between. About this clone: Its antigen remains unidentified.

It was with 60 Vbeta and 13 Jbeta primers that the PCR ran. The repertoire was sequenced with immunoSEQ multiplex PCR; TCRdb's copy has only in-frame clones and lacks some. This table holds some 110,000 clones, roughly 68% found once. This TCR derives from a woman in her 30s in good health and CMV-seronegative. The rearrangement links TRBV7-9 to TRBJ1-5; D is unclear. The sequenced sample consisted of PBMCs. DNA for the CDR3: TGTGCCAGCAGCCCCTCGGGAGGAACTCAGCCCCAGCATTTT. Residues: CASSPSGGTQPQHF.